This passage covers 21 T cell receptor beta chains from one sample sequenced in a study of blood T cells in healthy people across ages. Alongside a J-beta primer mix, a sample-barcoded 5' primer served in a second PCR lasting about 7 to 12 cycles. Via MiXCR, TCRdb re-called the 5' RACE reads, giving one row per CDR3 protein. The data hold 920,000 or so distinct CDR3 sequences, with 40% to 45% observed a single time. Sequenced input: blood. The receptors derive from a woman between 55 and 75 years old in good health.

This clonotype showed up just a few times. The chain uses TRBV10-3 and TRBJ2-7; 10 nucleotides agree with TRBD2. This CDR3 comprises 14 residues. With 10 bases clipped from V and 4 bases from J, the junction kept 10 bases outside the gene matches. Germline V gene lookup returns CDR1 ENHRY and CDR2 SYGVKD. CDR3 sequence reads: CASSELAGEYEQYF. In nucleotides, the CDR3 is TGTGCCAGCTCGGAGCTAGCGGGAGAATACGAGCAGTACTTC.

This chain connects TRBV5-6 to TRBJ2-2, with TRBD1 matching 7 bases. Unmatched junction bases numbered 9, after V lost 4 bases and J lost 0 bases. CDR3 length: 17 residues. Germline-derived CDR1 and CDR2 are SGHDT and YYEEEE. The CDR3 DNA follows: TGTGCCAGCAGCCCAAGACCCGGGACAGCGAACACCGGGGAGCTGTTTTTT. Its protein is CASSPRPGTANTGELFF.

This clonotype was found a few times. The chain uses TRBV7-2 and TRBJ2-1; D might be TRBD2 (5 bases). V was clipped by 2 bases and J by 14 bases, with 13 bases between them. This CDR3 contains 12 residues. Germline V lookup: CDR1 SGHTA, CDR2 FQGNSA. CDR3 sequence reads: CASSLSRASKFF. In nucleotides, the CDR3 is TGTGCCAGCAGCTTATCGCGGGCTAGTAAGTTCTTC.

The chain links TRBV6-6 to TRBJ2-1, with TRBD2 identical over 13 bases. The end of the DNA aligns better with TRBJ2-7, so the J call may be wrong. CDR3 length equals 17 residues. The germline gives CDR1 MNHNY, CDR2 SVGAGI (reference sequence). CDR3 in amino acids: CASRQLAGGRSYNEQYF. In DNA form, the CDR3 reads TGTGCCAGCAGACAACTAGCGGGAGGGCGTTCCTACAATGAGCAGTACTTC.

V is TRBV11-2 and J is TRBJ2-7; weak D call: TRBD1 (5 bases). V was pared by 0 bases and J by 3 bases, with 12 bases between. CDR3 length equals 15 residues. The germline gives CDR1 SGHAT, CDR2 FQNNGV. CDR3 coding DNA: TGTGCCAGCAGCTTAGATACCGGACAAAGCTACGAGCAGTACTTC. This gives the protein CASSLDTGQSYEQYF.

This chain connects TRBV23-1 to TRBJ2-1, with TRBD1 matching over 9 bases. TRBV23-1 is annotated as an ORF whose role is uncertain. This CDR3 has 17 residues. V lost 4 bases and J lost 5; bases outside the gene matches: 12. DNA of the CDR3: TGCGCCAGCAGTCCCTTTTCCTGGACAGGGGCAAACAATGAGCAGTTCTTC. This translates into CASSPFSWTGANNEQFF.

This chain connects TRBV6-5 to TRBJ1-2; D gene ambiguous. The CDR3 consists of 13 residues. Trimming took 6 bases from V and 7 from J, leaving 15 bases between them. Germline values: CDR1 MNHEY, CDR2 SVGAGI. CDR3: CASSRGDGCGYTF. The CDR3 coding sequence is TGTGCCAGCAGCCGAGGTGACGGTTGTGGCTACACCTTC.

This clonotype has a handful of counts. CDR3 DNA sequence: TGTGCCAGCAGTTACACAGGACAGGGTGGAGAAAAACTGTTTTTT. Translation gives CASSYTGQGGEKLFF. The rearrangement joins TRBV6-6 to TRBJ1-4; 8 bases align to TRBD1. Germline loops: CDR1 MNHNY, CDR2 SVGAGI (reference sequence). The CDR3 sequence is 15 residues long. The V segment lost 2 bases and the J segment 8 bases; nucleotides outside the gene matches: 7.

This clonotype has more than one count but fewer than ten. The chain combines TRBV15 with TRBJ2-7; D remains unclear. Germline CDR1 LNHNV, CDR2 YYDKDF (reference sequence). The CDR3 sequence is 16 residues long. V lost 0 bases and J lost 0, with 12 bases in between. The CDR3 nucleotides read TGTGCCACCAGCAGAGATCGAGCAGGAGCCTCCTACGAGCAGTACTTC. Protein product: CATSRDRAGASYEQYF.

CDR3 sequence reads: CACPAAGGQEYYEQYF. CDR3 DNA sequence: TGTGCCTGCCCGGCTGCGGGGGGACAGGAATACTACGAGCAGTACTTC. The V call is TRBV3-1, the J call TRBJ2-7; D possibly matches TRBD1 or TRBD2 (8 bases each). Germline V gene data show CDR1 as LGHDT and CDR2 as YNNKEL (reference sequence). There are 16 residues in the CDR3. Trimming removed 11 bases at V and 3 bases at J, with 26 bases between.

This clonotype appeared a few times. The chain couples TRBV6-6 to TRBJ1-5, with a weak D call TRBD1 (5 bases). The CDR3 contains 16 residues. Germline V gene data show CDR1 as MNHNY and CDR2 as SVGAGI (reference sequence). Trimming pared 2 bases from V and 2 bases from J, leaving 13 bases between. CDR3 DNA sequence: TGTGCCAGCAGTTACCAATTGAGGGGTCGCAATCAGCCCCAGCATTTT. As protein: CASSYQLRGRNQPQHF.

This sequence joins TRBV4-1 and TRBJ2-7, with a possible D match to TRBD1 (7 bases). This CDR3 is 14 amino acids long. Germline V CDR1 and CDR2: MGHRA, YSYEKL. Trimming took 1 base from V and 6 from J, leaving 13 bases between them. CDR3 loop: CASSQARQGGEQYF. As DNA, the CDR3 is TGCGCCAGCAGCCAAGCTCGACAGGGAGGCGAGCAGTACTTC.

Written as DNA, the CDR3 is TGTGCCAGCAGGCGTGGACAGTTGTCCCACGAGCAGTACTTC. Translated: CASRRGQLSHEQYF. J is TRBJ2-7 and V is TRBV6-5; D might be TRBD1 (6 bases). Germline CDR1 reads MNHEY; CDR2 reads SVGAGI. The CDR3 has 14 amino acids. Trimming removed 6 bases at V and 5 bases at J, with 17 bases between.

The rearrangement joins TRBV28 to TRBJ2-3; 9 bases are a match to TRBD2. The germline CDR1 and CDR2 sequences are MDHEN and SYDVKM. The CDR3 totals 15 residues. With 4 bases clipped from V and 6 bases from J, the junction kept 8 bases outside the gene matches. The CDR3 DNA is TGTGCCAGCAGTTACGGCGGGGGGGCAGGGGATACGCAGTATTTT. Translation gives CASSYGGGAGDTQYF.

This clonotype has a single count. The chain combines TRBV20-1 with TRBJ1-5, with 7 bases aligning to TRBD1. This CDR3 contains 14 residues. CDR1 and CDR2 from the germline V gene are DFQATT and SNEGSKA (reference sequence). The V gene end was trimmed by 6 bases and the J gene end by 7 bases; junction bases not matched to a gene: 12. CDR3 DNA sequence: TGCAGTGCCCAAGCGGGACAGAAGATCCAGCCCCAGCATTTT. Its translation: CSAQAGQKIQPQHF.

This clonotype showed up just a few times. V is TRBV6-5 and J is TRBJ2-5, with 10 bases lining up with TRBD2. The CDR3 contains 16 residues. From germline, CDR1 is MNHEY and CDR2 SVGAGI. The V gene end was trimmed by 2 bases and the J gene end by 4 bases; junction bases not matched to a gene: 7. CDR3 bases: TGTGCCAGCAGTTACGGGTCTAGCGGGAGTCGAGAGACCCAGTACTTC. The encoded protein is CASSYGSSGSRETQYF.

This clonotype was seen more than once but under ten times. The rearrangement uses TRBV10-3 and TRBJ1-6; D not certain. The CDR3 contains 17 residues. Germline values: CDR1 ENHRY, CDR2 SYGVKD. Trimming removed 0 bases from V and 5 bases from J, with 14 bases in between. CDR3 protein: CAISESEGQKNNSPLHF. DNA for the CDR3: TGTGCCATCAGTGAGTCGGAGGGCCAAAAGAATAATTCACCCCTCCACTTT.

This clonotype occurred a few times. For the CDR3, the DNA is TGCAGTGCCTCCGACCTACGGGGCGAGCAGTTCTTC. Its protein product is CSASDLRGEQFF. This chain links TRBV20-1 with TRBJ2-1; D is tentatively TRBD1 or TRBD2 (5 bases each). The V gene's germline CDR1 is DFQATT and CDR2 SNEGSKA (reference sequence). V lost 6 bases to trimming and J lost 10 bases, with 16 bases between them. This CDR3 contains 12 residues.

This clonotype was found a few times. This rearrangement joins TRBV27 to TRBJ1-1, with TRBD1 as a possible D gene (6 bases). The V and J ends lost 2 bases and 0 bases respectively, with 22 bases between them. CDR1 is MNHEY, CDR2 SMNVEV, per germline (reference sequence). The CDR3 is made up of 19 amino acids. In DNA, the CDR3 is TGTGCCAGCAGTTTAACCGCCGGGACATTCTCCCCCATGAACACTGAAGCTTTCTTT. Translating it yields CASSLTAGTFSPMNTEAFF.

This sequence joins TRBV7-9 and TRBJ2-2, with D maybe TRBD2 (7 bases). From germline, CDR1 is SEHNR and CDR2 FQNEAQ (reference sequence). V lost 5 bases and J lost 0, with 16 bases in between. This CDR3 spans 17 amino acids. The DNA for the CDR3 is TGTGCCAGCAGCGCCCGAGGGGGGGGAACGAACACCGGGGAGCTGTTTTTT. Translating it yields CASSARGGGTNTGELFF.

V usage is TRBV10-3 and J usage is TRBJ1-4, with D unclear. Germline CDR1 and CDR2: ENHRY and SYGVKD. The CDR3 runs 16 residues. Trimming left V 0 bases short and J 8 bases short, with 16 bases between. As DNA, the CDR3 is TGTGCCATCAGTGAGTCGGGAAGGGAAGGTGGAGAAAAACTGTTTTTT. This codes for CAISESGREGGEKLFF.